This TCR beta chain was observed in a study of blood T cell repertoires in COVID-19. This CDR3 region has 13 residues. Deletions cut 5 bases from V and 9 bases from J, with 11 bases between. Assay used: immunoSEQ multiplex PCR; TCRdb lists only in-frame clones, some missing. Among about 220,000 clones listed, more than 70% were seen once. The sequencing sample was made of peripheral blood. This TCR came from a woman older than 75 with acute or convalescent COVID-19. This chain connects TRBV12-3 or TRBV12-4 to TRBJ1-6; D may be TRBD1 (6 bases). CDR3 sequence reads: CASSPTGFSPLHF. The CDR3 DNA follows: TGTGCCAGCAGTCCGACAGGTTTTTCACCCCTCCACTTT.